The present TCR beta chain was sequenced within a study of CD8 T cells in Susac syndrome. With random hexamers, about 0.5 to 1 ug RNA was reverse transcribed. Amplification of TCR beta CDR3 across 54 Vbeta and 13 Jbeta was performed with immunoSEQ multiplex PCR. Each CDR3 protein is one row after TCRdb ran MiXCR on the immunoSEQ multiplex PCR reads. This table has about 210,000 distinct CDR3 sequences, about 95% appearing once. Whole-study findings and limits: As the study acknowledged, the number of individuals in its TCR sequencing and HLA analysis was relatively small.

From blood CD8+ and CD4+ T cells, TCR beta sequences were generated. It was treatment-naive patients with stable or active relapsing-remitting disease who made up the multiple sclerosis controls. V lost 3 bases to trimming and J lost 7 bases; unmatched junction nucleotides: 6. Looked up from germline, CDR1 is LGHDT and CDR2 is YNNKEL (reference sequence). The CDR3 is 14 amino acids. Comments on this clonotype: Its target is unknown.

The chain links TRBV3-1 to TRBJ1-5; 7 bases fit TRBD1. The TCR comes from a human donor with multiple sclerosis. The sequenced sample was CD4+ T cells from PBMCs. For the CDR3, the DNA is TGTGCCAGCAGCCAGGGACAGATAATACAGCCCCAGCATTTT. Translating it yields CASSQGQIIQPQHF.